The 9 T cell receptor beta chains in this list originate from one sample, sequenced in a study of T cells in Graves' hyperthyroidism and ophthalmopathy. Amplification yielded TCR beta CDR3 regions, with RNA transcripts as the source. The TCR CDR3 first-round RT-PCR relied on the HTBI primer set. Via MiXCR, TCRdb re-called the multiplex PCR reads, giving one row per CDR3 protein. The sample consists of 250,000 to 350,000 distinct CDR3 sequences, about 15% of them appearing once. What was sequenced was blood. These receptor sequences come from a woman in her sixties with Graves' ophthalmopathy.

There are a few counts of this clonotype. This chain connects TRBV9 to TRBJ2-3; D gene unclear. Germline V gives CDR1 SGDLS, CDR2 YYNGEE. Deletions cut 0 bases from V and 5 bases from J, with 10 bases between. This CDR3 is 14 amino acids long. The chain's CDR3 is CASSVEKVGDTQYF. In DNA, the CDR3 is TGTGCCAGCAGCGTAGAGAAGGTAGGAGATACGCAGTATTTT.

This clonotype was seen only a few times. This sequence joins TRBV9 and TRBJ2-2; perhaps TRBD1 as D (5 bases). Trimming stripped 0 bases from V and 5 bases from J, with 8 bases between. Germline loops: CDR1 SGDLS, CDR2 YYNGEE. The CDR3 extends over 14 amino acids. The CDR3 nucleotides are TGTGCCAGCAGCGTAGTTAAGGGGACCGGGGAGCTGTTTTTT. Amino acids: CASSVVKGTGELFF.

CDR3 nucleotide sequence: TGTGCCTGGAGTGCATTACCGGGCCGACAGCAAGGCAAATATGGCTACACCTTC. Protein sequence: CAWSALPGRQQGKYGYTF. This chain connects TRBV30 to TRBJ1-2, with TRBD1 as a possible D gene (5 bases). From germline, CDR1 is GTSNPN and CDR2 SVGIG (reference sequence). Trimming shortened V by 1 base and J by 5 bases, and 26 bases separated the two germline ends. The CDR3 totals 18 residues.

CDR3 nucleotide sequence: TGTGCCTGGAGTGAGGGGTCACCCCTCCACTTT. Amino acids: CAWSEGSPLHF. The V call is TRBV30, the J call TRBJ1-6, with D possibly being TRBD1 (5 bases). The CDR3 sequence is 11 residues long. The germline gives CDR1 GTSNPN, CDR2 SVGIG (reference sequence). V was cut by 1 base and J by 10 bases, with 5 bases left in between.

This clonotype has at least ten counts. J is TRBJ2-1 and V is TRBV29-1; D gene unclear. Germline V gene lookup returns CDR1 SQVTM and CDR2 ANQGSEA. Trimming took off 4 bases at V and 6 bases at J, with 19 bases between the two ends. The CDR3 contains 15 residues. CDR3 in amino acids: CSVVKVADPPNEQFF. The CDR3 bases are TGCAGCGTTGTGAAGGTGGCGGATCCTCCCAATGAGCAGTTCTTC.

This clonotype was seen many times. The chain couples TRBV28 to TRBJ1-1, with unresolved D. With 5 bases removed from V and 7 bases from J, the gap between germline ends came to 11 bases. The CDR3 is 12 residues long. Per germline, CDR1 MDHEN and CDR2 SYDVKM. The CDR3 loop reads CASSPQWDEAFF. The CDR3 DNA reads TGTGCCAGCAGTCCTCAGTGGGATGAAGCTTTCTTT.

Many counts were recorded for this clonotype. This sequence joins TRBV20-1 and TRBJ2-1; unclear D gene. Germline assignment: CDR1 DFQATT and CDR2 SNEGSKA (reference sequence). CDR3 size: 15 residues. V lost 4 bases to trimming and J lost 0 bases, with 13 bases between them. The DNA of the CDR3 is TGCAGTGCTAACCCCGCCAGACGCTCCTACAATGAGCAGTTCTTC. It encodes CSANPARRSYNEQFF.

This clonotype was observed a handful of times. The chain employs TRBV28 and TRBJ2-5; 7 positions agree with TRBD1. The J segment lost 14 bases and the V segment lost 5 bases, leaving 8 bases of the junction unmatched. There are 11 residues in the CDR3. The germline V gene has CDR1 MDHEN and CDR2 SYDVKM. This CDR3 reads CASSLRDRSYF. CDR3 coding DNA: TGTGCCAGCAGTCTTCGGGACAGATCCTACTTC.

The V and J genes are TRBV12-3 or TRBV12-4 and TRBJ2-7; D tentatively reads TRBD1 or TRBD2 (6 bases each). V was trimmed by 4 bases and J by 1 base, leaving 14 bases between them. The CDR3 runs to 15 residues. CDR3 nucleotides: TGTGCCAGCAGTTGGGGGGCCACACGTTCCTACGAGCAGTACTTC. Protein sequence: CASSWGATRSYEQYF.